This is a list of T cell receptor beta chains from one sample in a study of blood T cell repertoires in COVID-19. Generated by immunoSEQ multiplex PCR, the TCRdb table keeps only in-frame clones and is missing some. Of 150,000 to 200,000 clones detected, around 82% appear once; the ten largest clones hold 11% to 15%. The sequenced sample consisted of peripheral blood. The receptors derive from a man between 18 and 29 years old with active or convalescent COVID-19. Each CDR3 is given with its conserved first and last residue. Each record gives: clone size, D gene, V gene, J gene, CDR3 DNA, CDR3 protein. A D gene is named only where the DNA matches it firmly. Where a row states a size, it is once, few, many or the class of an expanded clone; other rows omit it.

>few|-|TRBV6-2/TRBV6-3|TRBJ2-5
TGTGCCAGCAGTCGGACAGAGAGAGAGACCCAGTACTTC
CASSRTERETQYF
>-|-|TRBV6-5|TRBJ2-7
TGTGCCAGCAGTTACGTAGTGGGACATATCTACGAGCAGTACTTC
CASSYVVGHIYEQYF
>few|TRBD1|TRBV7-7|TRBJ2-1
TGTGCTAGCAGCTTAGGGGACAGGGGTTGGGATGAGCAGTTCTTC
CASSLGDRGWDEQFF
>-|-|TRBV6-2/TRBV6-3|TRBJ1-2
TGTGCCAGCAGTCCGCGCGAAAACTATGGCTACACCTTC
CASSPRENYGYTF
>-|TRBD1|TRBV18|TRBJ2-4
TGTGCCAGCTCACAAACGGGGGACAGGAGGGACAACATTCAGTACTTC
CASSQTGDRRDNIQYF
>-|-|TRBV19|TRBJ1-3
TGTGCCAGGAAGGAGGGACCACGAAACACCATATATTTT
CARKEGPRNTIYF
>-|TRBD2|TRBV7-6|TRBJ2-2
TGTGCCGTCACTAGCGTCCCTCAAGCGAACACCGGGGAGCTGTTTTTT
CAVTSVPQANTGELFF
>-|TRBD1|TRBV6-5|TRBJ2-2
TGTGCCAGCAAAAAAGGACAGGGTTGGACCGGGGAGCTGTTTTTT
CASKKGQGWTGELFF
>many|-|TRBV13|TRBJ2-1
TGTGCCAGCAGCTATACCGGTGATGAGCAGTTCTTC
CASSYTGDEQFF
>-|-|TRBV7-2|TRBJ2-3
TGTGCCAGCAGCTTAGCGGGAGTGAGCACAGATACGCAGTATTTT
CASSLAGVSTDTQYF
>-|-|TRBV10-1|TRBJ1-5
TGCGCCAGCAGTGAGTCGGTAGGGGATCAGCCCCAGCATTTT
CASSESVGDQPQHF
>once|-|TRBV28|TRBJ2-7
TGTGCCAGCAGCCAGGACACCGCCTACGAGCAGTACTTC
CASSQDTAYEQYF
>-|-|TRBV19|TRBJ2-3
TGTGCCAGTAGACTGACTAGGTCTAGCACAGATACGCAGTATTTT
CASRLTRSSTDTQYF
>few|-|TRBV21-1|TRBJ2-3
TGTGCCAGCAGCGCAGGGGACAGTAGGAGGGGCACAGATACGCAGTATTTT
CASSAGDSRRGTDTQYF
>-|-|TRBV19|TRBJ1-1
TGTGCCAGTACCCCGGCGGGGAACACTGAAGCTTTCTTT
CASTPAGNTEAFF
>-|-|TRBV25-1|TRBJ2-7
TGTGCCAGCAGTGATCAGGGGAGGGGTAACTACGAGCAGTACTTC
CASSDQGRGNYEQYF
>-|TRBD1|TRBV7-8|TRBJ1-2
TGTGCCAGCAGCCCGGGGACAGGGGACTATGGCTACACCTTC
CASSPGTGDYGYTF
>-|TRBD2|TRBV5-1|TRBJ2-1
TGCGCCAGTATTGGGGGGGAGGGCCCCTACAATGAGCAGTTCTTC
CASIGGEGPYNEQFF
>-|-|TRBV12-3/TRBV12-4|TRBJ1-3
TGTGCCAGCAGTTTCAGGGATCGAAACACCATATATTTT
CASSFRDRNTIYF
>-|TRBD1|TRBV7-2|TRBJ2-2
TGTGCCAGCAGCACCAGGACAGGGGCGAACACCGGGGAGCTGTTTTTT
CASSTRTGANTGELFF
>-|TRBD2|TRBV7-3|TRBJ2-1
TGTGCCAGCAGCTTAACTAGCGGGAGGGTCTACAATGAGCAGTTCTTC
CASSLTSGRVYNEQFF
>-|TRBD2|TRBV7-9|TRBJ2-5
TGTGCCAGCAGCTACGGGACTAGCGGAAAAGAGACCCAGTACTTC
CASSYGTSGKETQYF
>few|TRBD2|TRBV25-1|TRBJ2-1
TGTGCCAGCAGTGGGGCGGGAGGGCCTCCCTATGAGCAGTTCTTC
CASSGAGGPPYEQFF
>-|-|TRBV20-1|TRBJ2-5
TGCAGTGCTAGTCCCCGACGGGGTAGCAGAGAGACCCAGTACTTC
CSASPRRGSRETQYF
>-|-|TRBV7-8|TRBJ2-2
TGTGCCAGCACCTTCCGGTTCGCGAACACCGGGGAGCTGTTTTTT
CASTFRFANTGELFF
>-|TRBD1|TRBV7-8|TRBJ2-3
TGTGCCAGCAGCCCAAGCGACAGGGGTTTCACAGATACGCAGTATTTT
CASSPSDRGFTDTQYF
>-|-|TRBV12-3/TRBV12-4|TRBJ1-1
TGTGCCAGCAGTTTGGAGAGGGGGACTGAAGCTTTCTTT
CASSLERGTEAFF
>once|TRBD2|TRBV6-5|TRBJ2-1
TGTGCCAGCAGTTACGCGGGGGTATACAATGAGCAGTTCTTC
CASSYAGVYNEQFF
>-|TRBD2|TRBV5-6|TRBJ2-5
TGTGCCAGCAGCTGGGGGGGACTAGACAAGGAGACCCAGTACTTC
CASSWGGLDKETQYF
>once|-|TRBV7-9|TRBJ2-7
TGTGCCAGCAACCGAAGGGGCGAAGAGCAGTACTTC
CASNRRGEEQYF
>once|TRBD1|TRBV5-1|TRBJ1-3
TGCGCCAGCAGCTTGGGACAGGGGAACGGAAACACCATATATTTT
CASSLGQGNGNTIYF
>-|-|TRBV28|TRBJ1-3
TGTGCCAGCAGTAAAATATGGTTCGGGACATCCCTTTACTCTGGAAACACCATATATTTT
CASSKIWFGTSLYSGNTIYF
>-|-|TRBV4-1|TRBJ1-5
TGCGCCAGCAGCCAAGAAAGGACCGGGGGTGGCAATCAGCCCCAGCATTTT
CASSQERTGGGNQPQHF
>-|-|TRBV12-3/TRBV12-4|TRBJ1-2
TGTGCCAGCAGGACAGGCGCCGTCCATGGCTACACCTTC
CASRTGAVHGYTF
>-|-|TRBV19|TRBJ1-2
TGTGCCAGTAGTATAGTATCCAGTTACACCTTC
CASSIVSSYTF
>-|-|TRBV2|TRBJ1-1
TGTGCCAGCAGTAGGGGGTTGAACACTGAAGCTTTCTTT
CASSRGLNTEAFF
>few|TRBD2|TRBV5-6|TRBJ2-1
TGTGCCAGCAGCTTGGGGGGGAGACTAGCGACCTACAATGAGCAGTTCTTC
CASSLGGRLATYNEQFF
>once|TRBD2|TRBV7-7|TRBJ2-1
TGTGCTAGCAGCCCGCAGCCGACTAGCCCTAGCTCCTACAATGAGCAGTTCTTC
CASSPQPTSPSSYNEQFF
>-|-|TRBV2|TRBJ1-4
TGTGCCAGCAAACAGGAGCGCACAACTAATGAAAAACTGTTTTTT
CASKQERTTNEKLFF
>once|-|TRBV19|TRBJ1-2
TGTGCCACCACTCGGACAGAATTCTATGGCTACACCTTC
CATTRTEFYGYTF
>-|-|TRBV6-5|TRBJ1-6
TGTGCCAGCGAACCGGGACTTCTGGGTGGTTCACCCCTCCACTTT
CASEPGLLGGSPLHF
>-|TRBD2|TRBV20-1|TRBJ2-7
TGCAGTGCTAGTGCCGGGGGGGTTGAGGTCTCATACGAGCAGTACTTC
CSASAGGVEVSYEQYF
>-|-|TRBV7-9|TRBJ2-6
TGTGCCAGCAGCCCAGGGGACTCTGGGGCCAACGTCCTGACTTTC
CASSPGDSGANVLTF
>-|TRBD2|TRBV28|TRBJ2-1
TGTGCCAGCAGTTTAGGGGTAGCGGGTAGCAATGAGCAGTTCTTC
CASSLGVAGSNEQFF
>-|-|TRBV2|TRBJ1-2
TGTGCCAGCAGTGAAGCGGGGCAGCTCTCTAACTATGGCTACACCTTC
CASSEAGQLSNYGYTF
>few|-|TRBV3-1/TRBV3-2|TRBJ1-1
TGTGCCAGCAGTTATGATGGGGGGACTGAAGCTTTCTTT
CASSYDGGTEAFF
>-|TRBD2|TRBV19|TRBJ2-2
TGTGCCAGTAGTATAGGATCTAGCGGGAGCGGGGAGCTGTTTTTT
CASSIGSSGSGELFF
>-|-|TRBV5-1|TRBJ2-3
TGCGCCAGCAGCGCACAGGGAGAAACTAGCACAGATACGCAGTATTTT
CASSAQGETSTDTQYF
>-|-|TRBV5-1|TRBJ2-7
TGCGCCAGCAGCTCGCAACGGGGGTACGAGCAGTACTTC
CASSSQRGYEQYF
>few|TRBD2|TRBV5-4|TRBJ2-7
TGTGCCAGCAGCTTGGATGCCGGAGGGACTAGGACCTACGAGCAGTACTTC
CASSLDAGGTRTYEQYF
>-|-|TRBV6-5|TRBJ1-6
TGTGCCAGCAGTTATCTGGGAGGGGGAAATTCACCCCTCCACTTT
CASSYLGGGNSPLHF
>-|TRBD2|TRBV28|TRBJ2-4
TGTGCCAGCAGTTTAGCGGGAGGGCCCAAAAACATTCAGTACTTC
CASSLAGGPKNIQYF
>few|TRBD1|TRBV11-1|TRBJ2-7
TGTGCCAGCAGCTTAGGGCAGGGGGTCGACGAGCAGTACTTC
CASSLGQGVDEQYF
>few|-|TRBV13|TRBJ1-2
TGTGCCAGTCAGGGTCAAGGCTATGGCTACACCTTC
CASQGQGYGYTF
>-|TRBD2|TRBV3-1/TRBV3-2|TRBJ2-5
TGTGCCAGCAGCCAAAGATTAGCGGGGGGGCCTGAGACCCAGTACTTC
CASSQRLAGGPETQYF
>-|-|TRBV6-5|TRBJ1-6
TGTGCCAGCAGTTCCCCGGTTCCGAATTCACCCCTCCACTTT
CASSSPVPNSPLHF
>few|TRBD1|TRBV3-1/TRBV3-2|TRBJ1-3
TGTGCCAGCAGAGCGACAGGGGGCGCCGGAAACACCATATATTTT
CASRATGGAGNTIYF
>-|-|TRBV11-2|TRBJ1-6
TGTGCCAGCAGCTTACCCCCACAGGGATCACCCCTCCACTTT
CASSLPPQGSPLHF